Shown below are 10 T cell receptor beta chains from a single sample sequenced in a study of shared clonotypes between healthy human individuals (dated by TCRdb to the early 2020s). Library preparation used the immunoSEQ multiplex PCR assay. As stored in TCRdb, this immuneACCESS dataset retains in-frame rearrangements with V and J assigned. A fraction of the clones does not appear; measured against another copy, unresolved V genes explain less than half of the discrepancy, and the remainder lacks a known reason. For this sample the table gives 2.5 million or so clones, of which more than 80% were detected only once. The ten largest account for around 0.14% of the sample. The specimen was naive CD4+ T cells sorted from blood. The intended sense of this specimen's cell subset or site label: CD45RA+ positively selected. These receptors were collected from a man younger than 35 in good health.

This chain connects TRBV6-1 to TRBJ1-6; D is unclear. CDR1 is MNHNS and CDR2 is SASEGT in the germline V gene. The CDR3 covers 15 residues. V lost 5 bases and J 3 bases, leaving 11 bases between the germline ends. CDR3: CASSHTESYNSPLHF. DNA for the CDR3: TGTGCCAGCAGTCACACTGAAAGCTATAATTCACCCCTCCACTTT.

This clone was seen once. The genes are TRBV5-1 and TRBJ2-5; 7 nucleotides line up with TRBD2. CDR3 size: 13 residues. Germline trimming cut 7 bases from V and 2 bases from J; bases unmatched to any gene: 5. Looked up from germline, CDR1 is SGHRS and CDR2 is YFSETQ. CDR3 sequence: CASYASGQETQYF. CDR3 nucleotide sequence: TGCGCCAGCTATGCTAGCGGACAAGAGACCCAGTACTTC.

J is TRBJ1-6 and V is TRBV7-2; no clear D. The CDR3 is made up of 15 amino acids. Germline V lookup: CDR1 SGHTA, CDR2 FQGNSA. Trimming stripped 3 bases from V and 6 bases from J, with 12 bases between. CDR3 nucleotides: TGTGCCAGCAGCTTGGTGGAGGGCGGTAATTCACCCCTCCACTTT. Translation gives CASSLVEGGNSPLHF.

This clone was found once. This chain connects TRBV25-1 to TRBJ2-1; D gene ambiguous. Looked up from germline, CDR1 is MGHDK and CDR2 is SYGVNS. V dropped 3 bases and J dropped 7 bases, with 13 bases sitting between them. The CDR3 covers 14 residues. The CDR3 DNA follows: TGTGCCAGCAGTGAGGCGGATTCTAGGAATGAGCAGTTCTTC. It specifies CASSEADSRNEQFF.

The gene calls are TRBV10-3 and TRBJ1-1; a weak D match, TRBD1 (5 bases). The CDR3 extends over 14 amino acids. V dropped 9 bases and J dropped 0 bases, with 14 bases sitting between them. The V gene's germline CDR1 is ENHRY and CDR2 SYGVKD. The CDR3 DNA reads TGTGCCATACGGGACCGAGGATTGAACACTGAAGCTTTCTTT. The encoded protein is CAIRDRGLNTEAFF.

The chain couples TRBV7-9 to TRBJ1-3, with no clear D. The CDR3 sequence is 15 residues long. With 2 bases removed from V and 10 bases from J, the gap between germline ends came to 18 bases. The germline V gene encodes CDR1 SEHNR and CDR2 FQNEAQ (reference sequence). CDR3 protein: CASSLMRPLGSTIYF. CDR3 bases: TGTGCCAGCAGCTTAATGCGACCCCTTGGTAGTACCATATATTTT.

The chain joins TRBV5-1 to TRBJ2-1, with TRBD1 matching over 7 bases. Losses at the gene ends were 4 bases for V and 4 bases for J; bases not matched to a gene: 2. The CDR3 spans 13 residues. Germline CDR1 SGHRS, CDR2 YFSETQ. This CDR3 reads CASSVGQYNEQFF. The CDR3 nucleotides are TGCGCCAGCAGCGTGGGACAGTACAATGAGCAGTTCTTC.

Remarks on this clone: At the DNA level, this CDR3 is encoded by other sequences in the same sample as well. J is TRBJ2-7 and V is TRBV4-1, with D hard to call. Germline V lookup: CDR1 MGHRA, CDR2 YSYEKL. V was shortened by 0 bases and J by 1 base, with 4 bases between the two germline ends. CDR3 length: 13 amino acids. The CDR3 protein is CASSQEYSYEQYF. CDR3 coding DNA: TGCGCCAGCAGCCAAGAATATTCCTACGAGCAGTACTTC.

The chain couples TRBV14 to TRBJ1-1, with D uncertain. The CDR3 contains 14 residues. Deletions cut 0 bases from V and 6 bases from J, with 11 bases between. The germline V gene has CDR1 SGHDN and CDR2 FVKESK. CDR3 nucleotide sequence: TGTGCCAGCAGCCAAGATACGGGGATTTCTGAAGCTTTCTTT. This codes for CASSQDTGISEAFF.

The chain joins TRBV11-3 to TRBJ2-2; possibly TRBD1 for D (6 bases). V lost 7 bases and J lost 7, with 13 bases in between. Per the germline V gene, CDR1 is SGHNT and CDR2 is YENEEA. The length of the CDR3 is 13 residues. The CDR3: CASTGQRDGELFF. The CDR3 region has the DNA TGTGCCAGCACCGGACAGAGGGACGGGGAGCTGTTTTTT.